These 28 T cell receptor beta chains were all obtained from the same sample, sequenced in a study of T cell changes during pregnancy in multiple sclerosis. Libraries were prepared by immunoSEQ multiplex PCR; TCRdb keeps only in-frame clonotypes and omits some of them. The table lists 36,000 or so clones, roughly 91% of them singletons. This specimen consisted of CD4+ T cells from peripheral blood mononuclear cells, obtained in the first trimester of pregnancy. The receptors come from a female donor with multiple sclerosis, enrolled in a pregnancy study.

The chain uses TRBV9 and TRBJ2-1; D may be TRBD2 (6 bases). V lost 2 bases to trimming and J lost 5 bases, with 11 bases between them. The CDR3 contains 14 residues. Germline CDR1 is SGDLS and CDR2 is YYNGEE. The CDR3 reads CASSVSSANNEQFF. In DNA, the CDR3 is TGTGCCAGCAGCGTTTCTAGCGCTAACAATGAGCAGTTCTTC.

V is TRBV6-6 and J is TRBJ1-2, with 8 bases that match TRBD1. The CDR3 is 13 residues long. Germline CDR1 reads MNHNY; CDR2 reads SVGAGI (reference sequence). J lost 4 bases, V lost 10 bases, and 8 bases had no gene match. DNA for the CDR3: TGTGCCACCCGTCCAGGGGGCGTCTATGGCTACACCTTC. Translating it yields CATRPGGVYGYTF.

This clone was seen more than once but under ten times. The V gene is TRBV30, the J gene TRBJ2-3; no clear D. The CDR3 has 13 residues. The germline V gene has CDR1 GTSNPN and CDR2 SVGIG (reference sequence). The V end was cut by 2 bases, the J end by 2 bases, with 8 bases between. CDR3 region: CAWSKLNTDTQYF. The CDR3 DNA follows: TGTGCCTGGAGTAAGCTTAACACAGATACGCAGTATTTT.

This clone was picked up one time. V is TRBV2 and J is TRBJ2-5, with TRBD2 matching over 8 bases. From germline, CDR1 is SNHLY and CDR2 FYNNEI. The trim removed 4 bases at V and 1 base at J, leaving 26 bases unmatched. The CDR3 contains 22 residues. The CDR3 is CASSVEDGGSVLAGGRQETQYF. CDR3 bases: TGTGCCAGCAGTGTAGAAGATGGAGGGTCGGTACTGGCGGGGGGTCGCCAAGAGACCCAGTACTTC.

The rearrangement joins TRBV9 to TRBJ2-1, with 11 bases aligning to TRBD2. From germline, CDR1 is SGDLS and CDR2 YYNGEE. V shed 3 bases and J 4 bases; nucleotides not matched to a gene: 3. The CDR3 runs 15 residues. This CDR3 reads CASSARLAGYNEQFF. The CDR3 bases are TGTGCCAGCAGCGCCAGACTAGCGGGGTACAATGAGCAGTTCTTC.

By its share, this clone is medium-sized (0.01 to 0.1%). V gene TRBV6-5 combines with J gene TRBJ2-1; 9 bases line up with TRBD2. The ends lost 7 bases at V and 9 bases at J; junction bases unmatched: 10. The CDR3 runs 14 residues. Germline CDR1 reads MNHEY; CDR2 reads SVGAGI. The DNA for the CDR3 is TGTGCCAGCAATCAGAATAGCGGGAGAACTGAGCAGTTCTTC. Its protein is CASNQNSGRTEQFF.

The chain employs TRBV7-2 and TRBJ2-5, with D possibly TRBD2 on 7 matching bases. The CDR3 totals 15 residues. The germline CDR1 and CDR2 sequences are SGHTA and FQGNSA. The V gene lost 2 bases and the J gene lost 5 bases, with 15 bases spanning the gap. The CDR3 DNA reads as TGTGCCAGCAGCTTATTAAGGGGGGGGGCGGAGACCCAGTACTTC. It encodes CASSLLRGGAETQYF.

The CDR3 region is CASSSLVPGQGNYGYTF. In nucleotides, the CDR3 is TGTGCCAGTAGTAGCCTAGTCCCGGGACAGGGAAACTATGGCTACACCTTC. J is TRBJ1-2 and V is TRBV19; TRBD1 agrees at 9 bases. J gave up 2 bases and V 4 bases, and 11 bases lay outside the gene matches. Germline V CDR1 and CDR2: LNHDA, SQIVND (reference sequence). The CDR3 totals 17 residues.

V and J are TRBV5-1 and TRBJ2-5; D gene ambiguous. CDR1 is SGHRS and CDR2 is YFSETQ in the germline V gene. Trimming took 2 bases from V and 4 from J, leaving 9 bases between them. The length of the CDR3 is 13 residues. Here the CDR3 DNA reads TGCGCCAGCAGCTTAGTGGCTGGAGAGACCCAGTACTTC. Translation gives CASSLVAGETQYF.

V usage is TRBV29-1 and J usage is TRBJ1-1; D is perhaps TRBD1 (6 bases). The CDR3 consists of 14 residues. Trimming removed 4 bases from V and 5 bases from J, with 17 bases in between. Germline lookup yields CDR1 SQVTM and CDR2 ANQGSEA. CDR3: CSVAAQGPVTEAFF. CDR3 bases: TGCAGCGTTGCGGCTCAGGGGCCGGTAACTGAAGCTTTCTTT. The whole variable domain, remainder taken from reference TRBV29-1 and TRBJ1-1, is SAVISQKPSRDICQRGTSLTIQCQVDSQVTMMFWYRQQPGQSLTLIATANQGSEATYESGFVIDKFPISRPNLTFSTLTVSNMSPEDSSIYLCSVAAQGPVTEAFFGQGTRLTVV.

The chain is built from TRBV2 and TRBJ1-6; D call uncertain. The CDR3 length is 13 residues. Trimming pared 7 bases from V and 4 bases from J, leaving 8 bases between. Germline V gene lookup returns CDR1 SNHLY and CDR2 FYNNEI. CDR3 nucleotide sequence: TGTGCCAGCATCTCGCGGTATAATTCACCCCTCCACTTT. Residues: CASISRYNSPLHF.

The rearrangement joins TRBV10-3 to TRBJ2-2; 9 positions agree with TRBD2. The CDR3 has 17 amino acids. The V gene end was trimmed by 4 bases and the J gene end by 2 bases; junction bases not matched to a gene: 8. From germline, CDR1 is ENHRY and CDR2 SYGVKD. CDR3: CAISGGRGGRNTGELFF. The CDR3 DNA reads as TGTGCCATCAGTGGAGGGCGGGGGGGCCGCAACACCGGGGAGCTGTTTTTT.

The CDR3 nucleotides are TGTGCCAGCCGTAAGGGACTCTCATATAATTCACCCCTCCACTTT. It is translated as CASRKGLSYNSPLHF. The rearrangement joins TRBV11-2 to TRBJ1-6; the D gene is possibly TRBD1 (5 bases). Trimming stripped 8 bases from V and 4 bases from J, with 15 bases between. The germline V gene encodes CDR1 SGHAT and CDR2 FQNNGV. There are 15 residues in the CDR3.

The chain employs TRBV7-3 and TRBJ2-6, with a possible D match to TRBD1 (6 bases). The CDR3 extends over 15 amino acids. The V gene's germline CDR1 is SGHTA and CDR2 FQGTGA. Trimming shortened V by 5 bases and J by 2 bases, and 10 bases separated the two germline ends. CDR3 DNA: TGTGCCAGCAGCGCACACAGGGCTGGGGCCAACGTCCTGACTTTC. Its protein product is CASSAHRAGANVLTF.

This clone was seen just once. The chain carries TRBV6-5 and TRBJ2-1, with unresolved D. V dropped 2 bases and J dropped 5 bases, with 4 bases sitting between them. This CDR3 is 12 amino acids long. Germline CDR1 is MNHEY and CDR2 is SVGAGI. CDR3 sequence reads: CASSYRDNEQFF. The CDR3 DNA reads as TGTGCCAGCAGTTACCGTGACAATGAGCAGTTCTTC.

A single count supports this clone. This chain links TRBV6-6 with TRBJ1-4; 9 nucleotides agree with TRBD1. CDR1 is MNHNY, CDR2 SVGAGI, per germline (reference sequence). The CDR3 sequence is 14 residues long. J lost 4 bases, V lost 5 bases, and 2 bases had no gene match. The CDR3 coding sequence is TGTGCCAGCAGTCGGGACAGGGATAATGAAAAACTGTTTTTT. Amino acids: CASSRDRDNEKLFF.

The sample holds one count of this clone. The rearrangement uses TRBV12-5 and TRBJ2-7, with a possible D match to TRBD2 (6 bases). Trimming took off 1 base at V and 2 bases at J, with 12 bases between the two ends. Looked up from germline, CDR1 is LGHNT and CDR2 is FRNRAP. This CDR3 has 15 residues. The CDR3 reads CASGLEAPGAYEQYF. DNA for the CDR3: TGTGCTAGTGGTTTGGAGGCCCCGGGGGCCTACGAGCAGTACTTC.

The CDR3 sequence is CASSPGGQETQYF. CDR3 nucleotide sequence: TGTGCCAGCAGCCCCGGGGGCCAAGAGACCCAGTACTTC. This chain uses TRBV7-9 with TRBJ2-5; possible D gene TRBD2, 6 bases. The V gene lost 5 bases and the J gene lost 1 base, with 8 bases spanning the gap. CDR3 size: 13 residues. Germline CDR1 reads SEHNR; CDR2 reads FQNEAQ (reference sequence).

This clone was found once. The chain uses TRBV6-1 and TRBJ1-1, with a possible D match to TRBD1 (5 bases). This CDR3 contains 15 residues. Looked up from germline, CDR1 is MNHNS and CDR2 is SASEGT. V lost 0 bases and J 2 bases, leaving 10 bases between the germline ends. The CDR3 DNA follows: TGTGCCAGCAGTGAAGCGAGCAGGGTAAACACTGAAGCTTTCTTT. It specifies CASSEASRVNTEAFF.

This clone has a handful of counts. This chain uses TRBV9 with TRBJ1-1, with 9 nucleotides matching TRBD1. Per germline, CDR1 SGDLS and CDR2 YYNGEE. The CDR3 is made up of 14 amino acids. The junction had 2 bases not matched to a gene; V was cut back by 3 bases and J by 2 bases. CDR3 sequence: CASSAGQGNTEAFF. CDR3 sequence (DNA): TGTGCCAGCAGCGCGGGACAGGGAAACACTGAAGCTTTCTTT.

V usage is TRBV30 and J usage is TRBJ2-1; 7 bases are a match to TRBD2. This CDR3 is built from 13 residues. CDR1 and CDR2 (germline): GTSNPN, SVGIG (reference sequence). V lost 1 base and J lost 9; bases outside the gene matches: 6. The CDR3, as DNA: TGTGCCTGGAGTGGCCGGGGGGTGGGTGAGCAGTTCTTC. Its protein is CAWSGRGVGEQFF.

In its sample, this clone was seen once. This chain connects TRBV6-4 to TRBJ2-1, with 10 bases identical to TRBD2. Germline V CDR1 and CDR2: MRHNA, SNTAGT. The CDR3 spans 14 residues. V was clipped by 6 bases and J by 8 bases; unmatched bases: 7. In DNA, the CDR3 is TGTGCCAGCAGCTTAGCGGGAGGATTTGATGAGCAGTTCTTC. Its translation: CASSLAGGFDEQFF.

The chain links TRBV27 to TRBJ2-5, with TRBD1 as a possible D gene (6 bases). Trimming took off 5 bases at V and 5 bases at J, with 18 bases between the two ends. The germline V gene encodes CDR1 MNHEY and CDR2 SMNVEV (reference sequence). The CDR3 covers 15 residues. The CDR3: CASSTDRQARETQYF. The CDR3 DNA reads TGTGCCAGCAGTACCGACAGGCAGGCCAGGGAGACCCAGTACTTC.

CDR3 region: CASSEIGGTEAFF. CDR3 coding DNA: TGTGCCAGCAGCGAGATAGGGGGCACTGAAGCTTTCTTT. The chain is built from TRBV9 and TRBJ1-1; D perhaps matches TRBD1 (6 bases). Trimming shortened V by 3 bases and J by 4 bases, and 10 bases separated the two germline ends. Germline V gene lookup returns CDR1 SGDLS and CDR2 YYNGEE. CDR3 length equals 13 residues.

V is TRBV18 and J is TRBJ2-7; 8 positions agree with TRBD2. J gave up 6 bases and V 3 bases, and 7 bases lay outside the gene matches. The germline V gene encodes CDR1 KGHSH and CDR2 LQKENI. CDR3 length equals 14 residues. The CDR3 loop reads CASSPGRGSAEQYF. CDR3 nucleotide sequence: TGTGCCAGCTCACCCGGGAGGGGGTCCGCCGAGCAGTACTTC.

This chain joins TRBV18 and TRBJ2-1; TRBD2 aligns across 9 bases. Germline V lookup: CDR1 KGHSH, CDR2 LQKENI. There are 14 residues in the CDR3. After removal of 8 bases from V and 7 bases from J, the junction contained 9 bases not matched to a gene. This CDR3 is CASRAGGDTNEQFF. The CDR3 region has the DNA TGTGCCAGCAGGGCGGGGGGGGACACGAATGAGCAGTTCTTC.

The chain carries TRBV19 and TRBJ1-2; TRBD1 matches at 12 bases. The V segment lost 5 bases and the J segment 7 bases; nucleotides outside the gene matches: 8. CDR1 is LNHDA, CDR2 SQIVND, per germline (reference sequence). The CDR3 covers 15 residues. The CDR3 sequence: CASSDTGTGGFGYTF. In DNA form, the CDR3 reads TGTGCCAGTAGTGACACCGGGACAGGGGGCTTTGGCTACACCTTC.

CDR3: CASRVAIRRKTQYF. CDR3 nucleotides: TGTGCCAGCAGGGTAGCGATCCGGCGGAAGACCCAGTACTTC. V is TRBV6-4 and J is TRBJ2-5; TRBD2 is a possible D gene (5 bases). Between the trimmed V and J ends, which lost 6 bases and 6 bases, there was a span of 17 bases. The CDR3 is 14 amino acids. The germline V gene has CDR1 MRHNA and CDR2 SNTAGT.